Sequencing of this TCR beta chain was carried out in a study of cytomegalovirus exposure and HLA in healthy donors. Trimming removed 4 bases at V and 2 bases at J, with 12 bases between. The germline V gene encodes CDR1 MNHNY and CDR2 SVGAGI (reference sequence). The CDR3 consists of 15 residues. PCR employed 60 Vbeta and 13 Jbeta primers. Generated by immunoSEQ multiplex PCR, the TCRdb table keeps only in-frame clones and is missing some. The sample records some 190,000 clones, about 81% being singletons. V gene TRBV6-6 combines with J gene TRBJ2-1; D gene ambiguous. Sequences were obtained from PBMCs. The clonotype comes from a man aged 18-30 years in good health and CMV-seronegative. The CDR3 DNA is TGTGCCAGCAGTTCTAACGGTGGTCCCTACAATGAGCAGTTCTTC. It is translated as CASSSNGGPYNEQFF.